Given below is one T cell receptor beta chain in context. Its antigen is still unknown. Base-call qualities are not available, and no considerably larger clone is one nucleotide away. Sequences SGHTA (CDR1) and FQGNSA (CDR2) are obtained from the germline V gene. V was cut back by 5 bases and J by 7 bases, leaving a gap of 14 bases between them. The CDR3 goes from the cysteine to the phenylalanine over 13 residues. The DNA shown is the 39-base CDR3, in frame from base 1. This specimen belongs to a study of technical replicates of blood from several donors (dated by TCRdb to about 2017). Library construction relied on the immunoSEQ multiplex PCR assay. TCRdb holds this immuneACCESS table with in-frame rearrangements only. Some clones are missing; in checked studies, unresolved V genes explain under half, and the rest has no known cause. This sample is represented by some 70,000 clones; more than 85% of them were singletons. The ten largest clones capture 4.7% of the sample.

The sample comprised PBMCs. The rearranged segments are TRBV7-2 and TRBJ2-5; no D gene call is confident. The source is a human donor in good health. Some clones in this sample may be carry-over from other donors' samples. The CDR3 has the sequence CASSPELLGTQYF. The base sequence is TGTGCCAGCAGCCCCGAGTTGCTTGGGACCCAGTACTTC.